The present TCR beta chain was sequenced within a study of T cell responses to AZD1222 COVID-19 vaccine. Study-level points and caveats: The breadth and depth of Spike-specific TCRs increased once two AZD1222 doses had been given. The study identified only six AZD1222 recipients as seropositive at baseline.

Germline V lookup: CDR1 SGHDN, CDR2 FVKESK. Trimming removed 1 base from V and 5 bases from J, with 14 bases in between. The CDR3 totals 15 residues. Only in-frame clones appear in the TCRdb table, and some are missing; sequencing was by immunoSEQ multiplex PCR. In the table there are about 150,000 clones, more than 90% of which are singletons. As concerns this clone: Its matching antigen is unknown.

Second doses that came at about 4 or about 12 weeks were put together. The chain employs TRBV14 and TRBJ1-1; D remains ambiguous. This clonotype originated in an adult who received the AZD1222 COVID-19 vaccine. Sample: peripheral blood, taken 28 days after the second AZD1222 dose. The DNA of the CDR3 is TGTGCCAGCAGCCAAGTAGGCGGTTCACGGACTGAAGCTTTCTTT. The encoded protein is CASSQVGGSRTEAFF.